The clone carrying this T cell receptor (beta chain) was picked up a small number of times. What it binds is unknown. A much larger clonotype is one base distant, so this may be a read error. These data are taken from a study of metastatic and nonmetastatic thyroid tumors. As for the study in general: Malignant and benign thyroid patients had repertoires compared in peripheral blood and tumor or nodule tissue. Study-wide results and caveats: Within blood and tumor, benign nodules reportedly had significantly lower TCR beta diversity than malignant thyroid tumors did.

CDR1 and CDR2 (germline): SGDLS, YYNGEE. V dropped 0 bases and J dropped 5; count of bases not matched to a gene: 18. The CDR3 runs 19 residues. In the source study's methods: Building a distant-metastasis classifier for papillary thyroid cancer drew on CDR3 differences across clinicopathological groups. TCRdb re-analyzed the PCR reads through MiXCR. TCRdb's processing, not the study's, gives the V and J calls here. The sample has tens of thousands of clones; 9.5% to 15% are singletons. No patient received treatment before thyroid surgery. The chain combines TRBV9 with TRBJ2-7; 9 bases are a match to TRBD2. The clonotype comes from a female donor with papillary thyroid cancer or a benign thyroid nodule (not recorded which). Some clones in this sample may be carry-over from other donors' samples. The sequenced sample consisted of tumor tissue. The CDR3 bases are TGTGCCAGCAGCGTAGGGGTTCGTAGCGGGAGCCCCAGGGGGGACGAGCAGTACTTC. Encoded protein: CASSVGVRSGSPRGDEQYF.